This TCR beta chain was sequenced during a study of early T cells in non-severe SARS-CoV-2 infection. TCRdb reanalysed the 5' RACE reads using MiXCR and keeps one entry per CDR3 protein. The table includes roughly 40,000 distinct CDR3 sequences, about 7% detected once. The sample holds a few counts of this clonotype. Germline CDR1 is DFQATT and CDR2 is SNEGSKA (reference sequence). The V and J ends lost 5 bases and 2 bases, in that order; junction bases with no gene match: 3. The CDR3 has 14 residues. Sequencing was done on a sample of whole blood. The genes are TRBV20-1 and TRBJ2-3; the match to TRBD2 covers 11 bases. The receptor was derived from an adult who was a healthcare worker with PCR-confirmed SARS-CoV-2 infection or an uninfected control (not recorded which). The CDR3 loop reads CSAPTSGATDTQYF. The CDR3 coding sequence is TGCAGTGCTCCGACTAGCGGGGCCACAGATACGCAGTATTTT.